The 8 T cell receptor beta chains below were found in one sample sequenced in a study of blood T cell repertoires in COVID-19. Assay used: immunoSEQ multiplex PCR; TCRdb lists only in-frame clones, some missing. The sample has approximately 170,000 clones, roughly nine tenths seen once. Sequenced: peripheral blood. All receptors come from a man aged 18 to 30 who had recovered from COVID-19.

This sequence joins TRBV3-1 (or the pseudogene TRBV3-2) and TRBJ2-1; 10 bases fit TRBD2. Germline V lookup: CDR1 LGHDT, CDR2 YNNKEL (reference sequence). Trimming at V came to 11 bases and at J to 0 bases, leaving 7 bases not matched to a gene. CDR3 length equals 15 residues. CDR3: CACGASGSSYNEQFF. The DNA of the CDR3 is TGTGCCTGTGGGGCTAGCGGGAGCTCCTACAATGAGCAGTTCTTC.

CDR3 bases: TGTGCCAGCAGTTACGACAGGGTGCAGCCCCAGCATTTT. Translated, it gives CASSYDRVQPQHF. The rearrangement links TRBV6-5 to TRBJ1-5; the match to TRBD1 covers 7 bases. There are 13 residues in the CDR3. Germline V gene lookup returns CDR1 MNHEY and CDR2 SVGAGI. The V and J ends lost 2 bases and 7 bases, in that order; junction bases with no gene match: 2.

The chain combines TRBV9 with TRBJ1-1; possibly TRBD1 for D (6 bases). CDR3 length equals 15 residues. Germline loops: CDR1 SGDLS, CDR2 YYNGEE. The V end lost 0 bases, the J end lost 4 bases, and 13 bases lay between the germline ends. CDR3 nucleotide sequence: TGTGCCAGCAGCGTAGTGGGGGCCCCGGGCACTGAAGCTTTCTTT. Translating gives CASSVVGAPGTEAFF.

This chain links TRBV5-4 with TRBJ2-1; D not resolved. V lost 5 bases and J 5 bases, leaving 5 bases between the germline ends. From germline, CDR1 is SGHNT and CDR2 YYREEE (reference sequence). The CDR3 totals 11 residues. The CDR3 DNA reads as TGTGCCAGCAGGTCAGACAATGAGCAGTTCTTC. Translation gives CASRSDNEQFF.

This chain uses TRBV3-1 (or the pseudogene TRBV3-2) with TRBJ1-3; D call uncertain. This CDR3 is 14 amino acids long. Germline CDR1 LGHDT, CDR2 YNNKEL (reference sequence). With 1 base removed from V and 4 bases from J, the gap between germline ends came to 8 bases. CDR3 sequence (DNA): TGTGCCAGCAGCCAAGGGAACAGAGGAAACACCATATATTTT. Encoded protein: CASSQGNRGNTIYF.

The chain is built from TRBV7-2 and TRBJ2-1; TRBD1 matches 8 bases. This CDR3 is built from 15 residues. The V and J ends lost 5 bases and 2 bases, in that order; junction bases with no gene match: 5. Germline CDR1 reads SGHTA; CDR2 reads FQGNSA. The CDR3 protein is CASSIQGAPYNEQFF. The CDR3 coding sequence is TGTGCCAGCAGCATCCAGGGGGCCCCCTACAATGAGCAGTTCTTC.

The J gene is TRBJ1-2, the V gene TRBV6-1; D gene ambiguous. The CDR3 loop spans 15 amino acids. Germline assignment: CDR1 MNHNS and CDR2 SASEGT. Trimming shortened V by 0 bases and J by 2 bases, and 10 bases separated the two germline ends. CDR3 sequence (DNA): TGTGCCAGCAGTGAAGCGACATTTTTAAACTATGGCTACACCTTC. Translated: CASSEATFLNYGYTF.

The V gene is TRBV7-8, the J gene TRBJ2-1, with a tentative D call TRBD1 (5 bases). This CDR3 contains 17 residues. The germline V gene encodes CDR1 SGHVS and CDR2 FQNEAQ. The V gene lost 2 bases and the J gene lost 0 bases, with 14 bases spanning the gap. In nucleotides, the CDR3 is TGTGCCAGCAGCTTATTGGCAGGGCCAAGCTCCTACAATGAGCAGTTCTTC. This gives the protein CASSLLAGPSSYNEQFF.